This T cell receptor beta chain was identified during a study of early T cells in non-severe SARS-CoV-2 infection. Study-wide background: Whole-blood bulk RNA, unsorted, was sequenced, and chains were unpaired. Study-level points and caveats: Missing private and CD4 specificities, VDJdb matching favored anti-spike CD8 responses.

This clonotype was recorded many times. Its specificity is not known. The CDR3 is made up of 14 amino acids. Germline values: CDR1 MGHRA, CDR2 YSYEKL. Trimming took off 1 base at V and 3 bases at J, with 10 bases between the two ends. The library protocol tagged individual cDNA molecules with unique molecular identifiers. Each CDR3 protein is one row after TCRdb ran MiXCR on the 5' RACE reads. The sample records 60,000 or so distinct CDR3 sequences, around 9% being singletons. This rearrangement joins TRBV4-1 to TRBJ2-7; D not resolved. The sequenced material came from whole blood. This receptor was obtained from an adult who was a healthcare worker with PCR-confirmed SARS-CoV-2 infection or an uninfected control (not recorded which). CDR3 protein: CASSQGPGDYEQYF. CDR3 coding DNA: TGCGCCAGCAGCCAAGGCCCCGGAGACTACGAGCAGTACTTC.